One T cell receptor beta chain is described in this entry. Profiled with immunoSEQ multiplex PCR; TCRdb holds only in-frame clones, not every one. The sample yields some 20,000 clones, around 73% seen once. Germline-derived CDR1 and CDR2 are MNHGY and SVAAGI. CDR3 length: 13 amino acids. Trimming removed 4 bases from V and 8 bases from J; junction bases left unmatched: 7. Repeated repertoire sampling spanned the course of chemoradiotherapy. These data belong to a study of chemoradiotherapy in HPV16-positive cancers. The specimen was obtained from a patient who underwent chemoradiotherapy. The source of this sequence is a human donor with HPV-associated anogenital cancer. This chain links TRBV6-9 with TRBJ1-2, with 7 bases identical to TRBD1. CDR3 loop: CASSLDRPRGYTF. The DNA of the CDR3 is TGTGCCAGCAGTTTGGACAGGCCCCGGGGCTACACCTTC.